The rows below give T cell receptor beta chains drawn from one sample of a study of shared clonotypes between healthy human individuals. The protocol was immunoSEQ multiplex PCR, while the TCRdb copy is restricted to in-frame clones and leaves out a portion. Of 660,000 or so clones detected, 90% to 97% appear once; the ten largest clones hold more than 0.085%. The sequenced material came from naive CD8+ T cells sorted from blood. The receptors derive from a woman in her 30s in good health. Both conserved end residues are part of each CDR3. D genes are given only for firm matches. Clone size appears in some rows only: once, few, many, or a class for an expanded clone.

j_gene,d_gene,v_gene,abundance,CDR3aa,CDR3nt
TRBJ2-5,.,TRBV27,.,CASSLGYDKETQYF,TGTGCCAGCAGTTTGGGTTATGACAAAGAGACCCAGTACTTC
TRBJ2-7,.,TRBV11-2,.,CASSHGISYEQYF,TGTGCCAGCAGCCACGGAATCTCCTACGAGCAGTACTTC
TRBJ2-3,.,TRBV20-1,.,CSARVVSTQYF,TGCAGTGCTAGAGTCGTGTCTACGCAGTATTTT
TRBJ2-3,.,TRBV9,once,CASSVYGVADTQYF,TGTGCCAGCAGCGTATATGGTGTGGCAGATACGCAGTATTTT
TRBJ1-2,.,TRBV28,.,CASSLELPIYGYTF,TGTGCCAGCAGTTTGGAGCTCCCAATATATGGCTACACCTTC
TRBJ2-3,.,TRBV5-4,.,CASSFTETDTQYF,TGTGCCAGCAGCTTTACTGAGACAGATACGCAGTATTTT
TRBJ1-1,.,TRBV28,.,CASSFSSGQGPMNTEAFF,TGTGCCAGCAGTTTTTCAAGTGGCCAGGGACCTATGAACACTGAAGCTTTCTTT
TRBJ1-4,.,TRBV6-5,.,CASSYTETEKLFF,TGTGCCAGCAGTTACACCGAAACCGAAAAACTGTTTTTT
TRBJ2-7,TRBD2,TRBV27,.,CASSSASGRYEQYF,TGTGCCAGCAGTTCGGCTAGCGGGAGGTACGAGCAGTACTTC
TRBJ2-2,.,TRBV4-2,.,CASSQDPGRELTGELFF,TGTGCCAGCAGCCAAGACCCCGGCCGCGAGCTCACCGGGGAGCTGTTTTTT
TRBJ2-7,TRBD2,TRBV10-3,.,CAISESWEGEQYF,TGTGCCATCAGTGAGTCCTGGGAGGGCGAGCAGTACTTC
TRBJ1-1,TRBD1,TRBV7-8,.,CASSLPGQGGLNTEAFF,TGTGCCAGCAGCCTTCCGGGACAGGGGGGTTTGAACACTGAAGCTTTCTTT
TRBJ2-7,TRBD1,TRBV28,.,CASSLTGAYEQYF,TGTGCCAGCAGTTTAACAGGGGCCTACGAGCAGTACTTC
TRBJ2-3,.,TRBV27,.,CASSISSPRDTQYF,TGTGCCAGCAGTATTTCCTCCCCTCGGGATACGCAGTATTTT
TRBJ2-7,TRBD2,TRBV30,.,CAWSSGGLVYEQYF,TGTGCCTGGAGTAGCGGGGGGTTGGTTTACGAGCAGTACTTC
TRBJ2-1,.,TRBV5-4,.,CASNSGLRSYNEQFF,TGTGCCAGCAACTCCGGGCTACGCTCCTACAATGAGCAGTTCTTC
TRBJ1-4,TRBD1,TRBV27,few,CASSSDRVGKLFF,TGTGCCAGCAGTTCGGACAGGGTGGGTAAACTGTTTTTT
TRBJ2-1,.,TRBV7-9,.,CASSPMLGLDEQFF,TGTGCCAGCAGCCCCATGTTAGGGTTGGATGAGCAGTTCTTC
TRBJ2-7,.,TRBV19,once,CASSIVSENYYEQYF,TGTGCCAGTAGTATAGTTTCCGAGAATTACTACGAGCAGTACTTC
TRBJ2-7,.,TRBV4-2,.,CASSQGISGYEQYF,TGTGCCAGCAGCCAAGGGATAAGCGGGTACGAGCAGTACTTC
TRBJ2-7,TRBD1,TRBV19,.,CASVGTEYYEQYF,TGTGCCAGTGTCGGGACAGAGTACTACGAGCAGTACTTC
TRBJ2-5,.,TRBV28,.,CASSQWGASGQETQYF,TGTGCCAGCAGTCAATGGGGGGCTAGCGGACAAGAGACCCAGTACTTC
TRBJ2-1,TRBD2,TRBV27,once,CASSLYYPTSGGDNEQFF,TGTGCCAGCAGTTTATATTACCCGACTAGCGGGGGGGACAATGAGCAGTTCTTC
TRBJ1-1,.,TRBV6-5,.,CASSLGPRNTEAFF,TGTGCCAGCAGTTTGGGCCCCCGGAACACTGAAGCTTTCTTT
TRBJ2-7,.,TRBV13,.,CASRGGREQYF,TGTGCCAGCAGGGGTGGGCGCGAGCAGTACTTC
TRBJ1-3,TRBD1,TRBV2,.,CASSAGQGSGNTIYF,TGTGCCAGCAGTGCGGGACAGGGCTCTGGAAACACCATATATTTT
TRBJ1-4,.,TRBV4-1,.,CASSPWGSTNEKLFF,TGCGCCAGCAGCCCATGGGGGTCTACTAATGAAAAACTGTTTTTT
TRBJ1-5,.,TRBV28,.,CASSTQDRNQPQHF,TGTGCCAGCAGTACCCAAGACAGGAATCAGCCCCAGCATTTT
TRBJ2-7,.,TRBV10-1,once,CASSELGESYEQYF,TGCGCCAGCAGTGAGCTGGGCGAGTCCTACGAGCAGTACTTC
TRBJ2-2,.,TRBV27,.,CATRPDSAYTGELFF,TGTGCCACCCGACCGGACAGCGCGTACACCGGGGAGCTGTTTTTT
TRBJ1-5,.,TRBV5-6,.,CASSLGRATEPQHF,TGTGCCAGCAGCTTGGGTAGGGCGACTGAGCCCCAGCATTTT
TRBJ1-5,.,TRBV23-1,.,CASSQSKQLSNQPQHF,TGCGCCAGCAGTCAATCGAAACAGCTTAGCAATCAGCCCCAGCATTTT
TRBJ2-3,TRBD2,TRBV29-1,.,CSVVLLAGVYTQYF,TGCAGCGTTGTATTGCTAGCGGGAGTTTATACGCAGTATTTT
TRBJ2-3,TRBD2,TRBV29-1,once,CSVDTSGRTDTQYF,TGCAGCGTGGATACTAGCGGGAGAACAGATACGCAGTATTTT
TRBJ2-7,TRBD2,TRBV5-1,.,CASSWTPTSGDYEQYF,TGCGCCAGCAGCTGGACTCCTACTAGCGGAGATTACGAGCAGTACTTC
TRBJ2-3,.,TRBV28,.,CASSWVRNTQYF,TGTGCCAGCAGTTGGGTTAGAAATACGCAGTATTTT
TRBJ2-7,.,TRBV4-1,.,CASSQESFVIGEQYF,TGCGCCAGCAGCCAAGAGTCGTTCGTCATCGGCGAGCAGTACTTC
TRBJ2-3,.,TRBV5-1,once,CASSLNAAILRDTQYF,TGCGCCAGCAGCTTGAATGCGGCAATCTTAAGAGATACGCAGTATTTT
TRBJ1-5,TRBD1,TRBV10-3,few,CAISGTGDSNQPQHF,TGTGCCATCAGCGGGACAGGGGATAGCAATCAGCCCCAGCATTTT
TRBJ2-5,TRBD2,TRBV6-8,.,CAIFQSGTPGYF,TGTGCCATTTTCCAAAGCGGGACCCCGGGGTACTTC
TRBJ2-7,.,TRBV27,few,CASSRGVPYEQYF,TGTGCCAGCAGCCGGGGAGTTCCCTACGAGCAGTACTTC
TRBJ2-7,.,TRBV2,once,CASSVIHYEQYF,TGTGCCAGCAGTGTGATCCACTACGAGCAGTACTTC
TRBJ2-1,TRBD1,TRBV19,.,CASSGRRQGGYNEQFF,TGTGCCAGTAGTGGAAGAAGACAGGGGGGATACAATGAGCAGTTCTTC
TRBJ2-3,.,TRBV7-6,.,CASSFGLSTDTQYF,TGTGCCAGCAGCTTTGGGCTCTCCACAGATACGCAGTATTTT
TRBJ2-5,.,TRBV7-9,.,CASSLVQGKETQYF,TGTGCCAGCAGCTTAGTGCAGGGCAAAGAGACCCAGTACTTC
TRBJ1-1,.,TRBV20-1,.,CSASDGTEAFF,TGCAGTGCTAGCGACGGAACTGAAGCTTTCTTT
TRBJ1-1,.,TRBV27,.,CASTPEGSNTEAFF,TGTGCCAGTACCCCCGAGGGTTCGAACACTGAAGCTTTCTTT
TRBJ2-1,.,TRBV4-1,.,CASSHRRTPTYNEQFF,TGCGCCAGCAGCCACCGCCGGACTCCTACCTACAATGAGCAGTTCTTC
TRBJ1-2,TRBD1,TRBV27,.,CASSPHNRGEMYGYTF,TGTGCCAGCAGTCCCCATAACAGGGGGGAGATGTATGGCTACACCTTC
TRBJ1-3,.,TRBV29-1,.,CSVGLLGNTIYF,TGCAGCGTTGGACTCCTTGGAAACACCATATATTTT
TRBJ1-1,.,TRBV7-9,.,CASSLPGTADTEAFF,TGTGCCAGCAGCTTGCCCGGGACCGCGGACACTGAAGCTTTCTTT
TRBJ2-1,TRBD2,TRBV2,.,CASSEELAGVDEQFF,TGTGCCAGCAGTGAAGAACTAGCGGGAGTCGATGAGCAGTTCTTC
TRBJ2-2,TRBD2,TRBV10-3,.,CAIRRTSGRVGGELFF,TGTGCCATCAGGAGGACTAGCGGGCGAGTAGGCGGGGAGCTGTTTTTT
TRBJ2-1,.,TRBV10-1,.,CASSTDSYNEQFF,TGCGCCAGCAGTACCGACTCCTACAATGAGCAGTTCTTC
TRBJ2-5,.,TRBV7-9,.,CASSLEGSETQYF,TGTGCCAGCAGCTTAGAAGGGTCAGAGACCCAGTACTTC
TRBJ2-2,.,TRBV9,.,CASSVGELNTGELFF,TGTGCCAGCAGCGTAGGAGAACTCAACACCGGGGAGCTGTTTTTT
TRBJ2-2,.,TRBV9,.,CASSPMTRELFF,TGTGCCAGCAGCCCAATGACCCGGGAGCTGTTTTTT
TRBJ2-1,TRBD2,TRBV5-5,.,CASSFEAGYAMDEQFF,TGTGCCAGCAGCTTCGAAGCGGGATACGCAATGGATGAGCAGTTCTTC